Each of the 23 T cell receptor beta chains below was sequenced from the same sample in a study of OX40 agonist ivuxolimab in advanced cancers. Produced via immunoSEQ multiplex PCR; TCRdb's table is partial and in-frame only. The sample shows 55,000 to 65,000 clones, roughly 84% of them seen only once. The sequencing used CD4+ or CD8+ T cells sorted from blood, collected in a trial of the OX40 agonist ivuxolimab. These receptors originate from an adult with an advanced solid tumor such as melanoma, head and neck, liver or kidney cancer.

The rearrangement links TRBV19 to TRBJ1-3, with TRBD1 matching over 11 bases. The CDR3 consists of 17 residues. The germline CDR1 and CDR2 sequences are LNHDA and SQIVND (reference sequence). With V trimmed by 9 bases and J by 2 bases, 12 bases remained unmatched. This CDR3 is CASDGQGATWAGNTIYF. CDR3 nucleotides: TGTGCCAGCGACGGACAGGGGGCAACGTGGGCTGGAAACACCATATATTTT.

V and J are TRBV28 and TRBJ2-7, with TRBD1 matching 7 bases. This CDR3 has 14 residues. The J segment lost 5 bases and the V segment lost 6 bases, leaving 10 bases of the junction unmatched. In germline, CDR1 is MDHEN, CDR2 SYDVKM. CDR3 region: CASSLTGVPHEQYF. DNA of the CDR3: TGTGCCAGCAGCCTAACAGGGGTTCCCCACGAGCAGTACTTC.

In the case of this clone: This sample includes further DNA sequences coding for the same CDR3. The CDR3 DNA reads TGTGCCAGCAGCCGGACAGGTAGCACTGAAGCTTTCTTT. This sequence encodes CASSRTGSTEAFF. V usage is TRBV4-2 and J usage is TRBJ1-1; 7 bases map to TRBD1. Germline V CDR1 and CDR2: LGHNA, YNFKEQ. This CDR3 contains 13 residues. V dropped 4 bases and J dropped 4; count of bases not matched to a gene: 3.

The count of this clone is one. This chain links TRBV5-1 with TRBJ2-5; 8 positions agree with TRBD1. Looked up from germline, CDR1 is SGHRS and CDR2 is YFSETQ. The CDR3 sequence is 14 residues long. Trimming removed 0 bases from V and 4 bases from J; junction bases left unmatched: 2. The CDR3 nucleotides are TGCGCCAGCAGCTTGGGAGGACAGGGAGAGACCCAGTACTTC. Amino acids: CASSLGGQGETQYF.

This clone was found a few times. The chain combines TRBV19 with TRBJ1-6; unclear D gene. Germline V lookup: CDR1 LNHDA, CDR2 SQIVND (reference sequence). V was trimmed by 2 bases and J by 10 bases, leaving 15 bases between them. The CDR3 spans 15 residues. For the CDR3, the DNA is TGTGCCAGTAGTATATCCTGGGCGCTGAGCTCACCCCTCCACTTT. This translates into CASSISWALSSPLHF.

V gene TRBV5-1 combines with J gene TRBJ1-2; D gene uncertain. V lost 4 bases, J lost 8 bases, and 9 bases lay in between. The CDR3 has 11 amino acids. Per the germline V gene, CDR1 is SGHRS and CDR2 is YFSETQ. CDR3 region: CASSNGGGYTF. CDR3 nucleotide sequence: TGCGCCAGCAGCAACGGCGGGGGCTACACCTTC. Using reference TRBV5-1 and TRBJ1-2 for the parts outside the CDR3, the full variable domain is KAGVTQTPRYLIKTRGQQVTLSCSPISGHRSVSWYQQTPGQGLQFLFEYFSETQRNKGNFPGRFSGRQFSNSRSEMNVSTLELGDSALYLCASSNGGGYTFGSGTRLTVV.

The chain is built from TRBV6-1 and TRBJ2-3; TRBD1 aligns across 8 bases. Germline V gives CDR1 MNHNS, CDR2 SASEGT. V shed 4 bases, J shed 0 bases, and the junction held 9 bases outside the gene matches. CDR3 length: 17 residues. The CDR3 here is CASSASGQVFSTDTQYF. CDR3 in DNA: TGTGCCAGCAGTGCTTCGGGACAGGTGTTTAGCACAGATACGCAGTATTTT.

This chain uses TRBV2 with TRBJ2-2; 8 nucleotides line up with TRBD2. The germline CDR1 and CDR2 sequences are SNHLY and FYNNEI. V lost 2 bases and J lost 5; bases outside the gene matches: 13. This CDR3 has 18 amino acids. CDR3 protein: CASSEIGGLGRLTGELFF. CDR3 DNA sequence: TGTGCCAGCAGTGAAATCGGGGGACTAGGACGGCTGACCGGGGAGCTGTTTTTT.

The CDR3 loop is CASSQVGLDYGYTF. In nucleotides, the CDR3 is TGTGCCAGCAGCCAAGTGGGTTTAGACTATGGCTACACCTTC. This chain joins TRBV4-2 and TRBJ1-2; no clear D gene. Per germline, CDR1 LGHNA and CDR2 YNFKEQ. The CDR3 runs 14 residues. V was trimmed by 1 base and J by 3 bases, leaving 9 bases between them.

The chain has TRBV5-6 and TRBJ1-2; D remains unclear. V lost 1 base, J lost 4 bases, and 2 bases lay in between. The CDR3 is 11 amino acids. CDR1 and CDR2 (germline): SGHDT, YYEEEE. CDR3 region: CASSLLYGYTF. CDR3 in DNA: TGTGCCAGCAGCTTGCTCTATGGCTACACCTTC.

The chain combines TRBV11-2 with TRBJ2-3; perhaps D is TRBD1 or TRBD2 (5 bases each). Germline V gene data show CDR1 as SGHAT and CDR2 as FQNNGV. V was pared by 5 bases and J by 3 bases, with 12 bases between. The CDR3 totals 14 residues. DNA for the CDR3: TGTGCCAGCAGCCCCGGGACGCCAACAGATACGCAGTATTTT. Protein product: CASSPGTPTDTQYF. The whole variable domain, filled in from reference TRBV11-2 and TRBJ2-3, reads EAGVAQSPRYKIIEKRQSVAFWCNPISGHATLYWYQQILGQGPKLLIQFQNNGVVDDSQLPKDRFSAERLKGVDSTLKIQPAKLEDSAVYLCASSPGTPTDTQYFGPGTRLTVL.

The chain has TRBV9 and TRBJ2-1; D not certain. Trimming took 0 bases from V and 6 from J, leaving 16 bases between them. This CDR3 contains 16 residues. CDR1 is SGDLS and CDR2 is YYNGEE in the germline V gene. The CDR3 DNA reads as TGTGCCAGCAGCGTAGATCCCAACCCCGCTCTCAATGAGCAGTTCTTC. It encodes CASSVDPNPALNEQFF.

The chain carries TRBV7-8 and TRBJ2-1, with TRBD2 matching 12 bases. Looked up from germline, CDR1 is SGHVS and CDR2 is FQNEAQ. The CDR3 spans 15 residues. Germline trimming cut 2 bases from V and 7 bases from J; bases unmatched to any gene: 3. For the CDR3, the DNA is TGTGCCAGCAGCTTAAGACTAGCGGGGGAGAATGAGCAGTTCTTC. Protein product: CASSLRLAGENEQFF.

This chain joins TRBV11-2 and TRBJ2-7; 8 bases are shared with TRBD1. The CDR3 consists of 14 residues. V shed 5 bases, J shed 5 bases, and the junction held 8 bases outside the gene matches. The germline CDR1 and CDR2 sequences are SGHAT and FQNNGV. CDR3 residues: CASSTRTGPDEQYF. DNA for the CDR3: TGTGCCAGCAGCACCCGGACAGGGCCGGACGAGCAGTACTTC.

The chain carries TRBV13 and TRBJ2-1, with 10 bases identical to TRBD2. The CDR3 is 19 amino acids. The trim removed 5 bases at V and 2 bases at J, leaving 15 bases unmatched. From germline, CDR1 is PRHDT and CDR2 FYEKMQ (reference sequence). CDR3 in amino acids: CASSPPLAGTSAPYNEQFF. The CDR3 DNA reads TGTGCCAGCAGCCCTCCTCTCGCCGGGACTAGCGCACCCTACAATGAGCAGTTCTTC.

The V gene is TRBV5-1, the J gene TRBJ2-6; D unresolved. CDR1 is SGHRS and CDR2 is YFSETQ in the germline V gene. This CDR3 comprises 14 residues. The germline V and J ends were trimmed by 3 bases and 3 bases, with 7 bases remaining between them. Written as DNA, the CDR3 is TGCGCCAGCAGCTGGAAGGTTGGGGCCAACGTCCTGACTTTC. It encodes CASSWKVGANVLTF.

The chain combines TRBV19 with TRBJ2-1; perhaps D is TRBD1 or TRBD2 (6 bases each). Germline CDR1 LNHDA, CDR2 SQIVND (reference sequence). The length of the CDR3 is 13 residues. Trimming pared 9 bases from V and 4 bases from J, leaving 13 bases between. The CDR3 protein is CASVRRGYNEQFF. The DNA of the CDR3 is TGTGCCAGCGTACGGAGGGGGTACAATGAGCAGTTCTTC.

This clone has a single count. The chain carries TRBV7-9 and TRBJ2-4; maybe TRBD1 (6 bases). Between the trimmed V and J ends, which lost 5 bases and 3 bases, there was a span of 14 bases. The CDR3 has 15 amino acids. Germline CDR1 is SEHNR and CDR2 is FQNEAQ (reference sequence). CDR3 amino acids: CASSPRGFDKNIQYF. CDR3 bases: TGTGCCAGCAGCCCCAGGGGTTTCGACAAAAACATTCAGTACTTC.

In this sample, this clone turned up many times. This chain joins TRBV28 and TRBJ2-7, with D possibly being TRBD1 or TRBD2 (5 bases each). In germline, CDR1 is MDHEN, CDR2 SYDVKM. The CDR3 runs 12 residues. Trimming took off 8 bases at V and 1 base at J, with 9 bases between the two ends. CDR3 sequence (DNA): TGTGCCAGCCGGGACCCGTCCTACGAGCAGTACTTC. This codes for CASRDPSYEQYF.

The chain links TRBV2 to TRBJ1-4; D not resolved. V was cut by 7 bases and J by 0 bases, with 6 bases left in between. In germline, CDR1 is SNHLY, CDR2 FYNNEI. The CDR3 spans 13 residues. CDR3 sequence reads: CASNYATNEKLFF. As DNA, the CDR3 is TGTGCCAGCAATTATGCAACTAATGAAAAACTGTTTTTT.

This chain connects TRBV4-2 to TRBJ2-2; no clear D gene. Trimming took off 4 bases at V and 7 bases at J, with 7 bases between the two ends. The length of the CDR3 is 12 residues. The germline V gene has CDR1 LGHNA and CDR2 YNFKEQ. CDR3 sequence reads: CASSPLGGELFF. For the CDR3, the DNA is TGTGCCAGCAGCCCCCTAGGCGGGGAGCTGTTTTTT.

This sequence joins TRBV30 and TRBJ2-7; no reliable D call. The CDR3 sequence is 15 residues long. Germline loops: CDR1 GTSNPN, CDR2 SVGIG (reference sequence). V was trimmed by 0 bases and J by 2 bases, leaving 14 bases between them. CDR3 in DNA: TGTGCCTGGAGTGTAACCGGGCTTGCCCCCTACGAGCAGTACTTC. It codes for CAWSVTGLAPYEQYF.

Here the CDR3 reads CASSLLFEYEQYF. DNA of the CDR3: TGTGCCAGCAGCTTATTATTCGAGTACGAGCAGTACTTC. The chain joins TRBV7-2 to TRBJ2-7; D uncertain. The ends were cut back, 2 bases at V and 4 bases at J, with 9 bases in the middle. The CDR3 totals 13 residues. The V gene's germline CDR1 is SGHTA and CDR2 FQGNSA.